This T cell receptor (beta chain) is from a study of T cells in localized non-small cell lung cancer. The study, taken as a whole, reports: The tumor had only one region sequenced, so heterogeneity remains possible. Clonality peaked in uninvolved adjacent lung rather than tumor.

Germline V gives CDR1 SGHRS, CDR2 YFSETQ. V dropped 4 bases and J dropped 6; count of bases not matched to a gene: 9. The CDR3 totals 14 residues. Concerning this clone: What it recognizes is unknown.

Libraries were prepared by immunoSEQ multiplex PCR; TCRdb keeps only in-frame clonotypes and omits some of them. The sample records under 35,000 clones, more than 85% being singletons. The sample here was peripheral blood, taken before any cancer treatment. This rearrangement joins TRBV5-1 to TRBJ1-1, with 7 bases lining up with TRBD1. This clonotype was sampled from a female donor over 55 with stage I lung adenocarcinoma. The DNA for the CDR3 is TGCGCCAGCAGCCTCGGACAGGAGGGGGCTGAAGCTTTCTTT. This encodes CASSLGQEGAEAFF.